These 11 T cell receptor beta chains share one sample of origin, sequenced in a study of blood T cell repertoires in COVID-19. TCRdb keeps only in-frame clones here, not all; method: immunoSEQ multiplex PCR. Found here are a few hundred thousand clones, approximately 85% of them singletons; the top ten hold under 2.5%. The sequencing sample was made of PBMCs or T cells enriched from blood (not recorded which). The receptors come from a woman aged 45-65 years who had recovered from COVID-19.

The chain recombines TRBV6-5 with TRBJ1-2, with 10 bases that match TRBD1. CDR1 and CDR2 (germline): MNHEY, SVGAGI. The CDR3 length is 13 residues. The junction had 1 base not matched to a gene; V was cut back by 4 bases and J by 5 bases. For the CDR3, the DNA is TGTGCCAGCAGTTTGGACAGGGGGTATGGCTACACCTTC. This encodes CASSLDRGYGYTF.

This clone has just one count. The CDR3 region has the DNA TGTGCCAGCAGTTCCACAGGGGTCTTAACCGGGGAGCTGTTTTTT. Translated: CASSSTGVLTGELFF. This chain uses TRBV9 with TRBJ2-2, with 7 bases fitting TRBD1. V was pared by 5 bases and J by 5 bases, with 9 bases of the junction left unmatched. Looked up from germline, CDR1 is SGDLS and CDR2 is YYNGEE. CDR3 length: 15 residues.

This clone has only one observation. The chain couples TRBV28 to TRBJ1-5; D gene uncertain. The CDR3 contains 14 residues. Trimming shortened V by 5 bases and J by 0 bases, and 8 bases separated the two germline ends. CDR1 and CDR2 (germline): MDHEN, SYDVKM. The CDR3 sequence: CASSLRYSNQPQHF. DNA for the CDR3: TGTGCCAGCAGTCTTCGGTATAGCAATCAGCCCCAGCATTTT.

CDR3 DNA: TGTGCCAGCAGTTTACAGCCGGCGGGGACTGAAGCTTTCTTT. Translating gives CASSLQPAGTEAFF. This chain links TRBV6-5 with TRBJ1-1, with no clear D. CDR3 length: 14 residues. The V gene's germline CDR1 is MNHEY and CDR2 SVGAGI. V was pared by 4 bases and J by 5 bases, with 14 bases between.

The rearrangement joins TRBV28 to TRBJ1-6; no clear D. Trimming shortened V by 5 bases and J by 7 bases, and 18 bases separated the two germline ends. This CDR3 contains 16 residues. CDR1 and CDR2 (germline): MDHEN, SYDVKM. CDR3 protein: CASSPMALLGNSPLHF. Written as DNA, the CDR3 is TGTGCCAGCAGTCCAATGGCCCTTCTAGGAAATTCACCCCTCCACTTT.

J is TRBJ1-1 and V is TRBV5-1, with D perhaps matching TRBD1 (6 bases). From germline, CDR1 is SGHRS and CDR2 YFSETQ. The CDR3 runs to 16 residues. V lost 4 bases and J 1 base, leaving 17 bases between the germline ends. The CDR3: CASSLPLGQPNTEAFF. Here the CDR3 DNA reads TGCGCCAGCAGCCTTCCGTTAGGACAGCCGAACACTGAAGCTTTCTTT.

The chain couples TRBV5-5 to TRBJ1-5; D unresolved. Germline V lookup: CDR1 SGHKS, CDR2 YYEKEE (reference sequence). Trimming pared 4 bases from V and 7 bases from J, leaving 9 bases between. The CDR3 has 12 amino acids. CDR3 loop: CASSLPGQPQHF. DNA of the CDR3: TGTGCCAGCAGCCTTCCGGGACAGCCCCAGCATTTT.

This rearrangement joins TRBV10-3 to TRBJ2-1; 7 bases are shared with TRBD2. CDR1 ENHRY and CDR2 SYGVKD come from the germline V gene. Unmatched junction bases numbered 7, after V lost 6 bases and J lost 5 bases. This CDR3 contains 14 residues. The CDR3 spells CAIRTSSGNNEQFF. DNA for the CDR3: TGTGCCATCAGAACTTCTAGCGGTAACAATGAGCAGTTCTTC.

This sequence joins TRBV28 and TRBJ1-2, with D unclear. Trimming took off 7 bases at V and 3 bases at J, with 18 bases between the two ends. Germline V lookup: CDR1 MDHEN, CDR2 SYDVKM. The CDR3 contains 15 residues. CDR3 bases: TGTGCCAGCAATATCTGGTCAGCGAGGGACTATGGCTACACCTTC. This encodes CASNIWSARDYGYTF.

The genes are TRBV2 and TRBJ1-6; TRBD1 agrees at 8 bases. V shed 10 bases, J shed 10 bases, and the junction held 15 bases outside the gene matches. CDR3 length: 15 amino acids. Germline V gives CDR1 SNHLY, CDR2 FYNNEI. The CDR3 spells CATMRQGFEESPLHF. The CDR3 DNA sequence: TGTGCCACCATGAGACAGGGGTTTGAGGAATCACCCCTCCACTTT.

This clone was observed a handful of times. The chain uses TRBV4-1 and TRBJ2-7, with 8 nucleotides matching TRBD1. Germline V lookup: CDR1 MGHRA, CDR2 YSYEKL. Trimming cost V 1 base and J 7 bases; bases outside gene matches: 6. There are 14 residues in the CDR3. The CDR3 region has the DNA TGCGCCAGCAGCCAAGGGGACAGGCCCGAAGAGCAGTACTTC. Protein: CASSQGDRPEEQYF.